What follows are 25 T cell receptor beta chains derived from one specimen sequenced in a study of blood T cell repertoires in COVID-19. This table comes from immunoSEQ multiplex PCR, and its TCRdb copy is limited to in-frame clones, with some not included. The sample has 180,000 or so clones, 70% to 80% seen once. The source material was PBMCs or T cells enriched from blood (not recorded which). These receptors all stem from a man in his 60s who had been exposed to COVID-19.

In this sample, this clone turned up a few times. This sequence joins TRBV2 and TRBJ2-2; 15 bases are a match to TRBD2. Per germline, CDR1 SNHLY and CDR2 FYNNEI. CDR3 size: 19 residues. V gave up 3 bases and J gave up 2 bases; unmatched junction bases: 7. The CDR3 loop reads CASSDARTSGRVNTGELFF. The CDR3, as DNA: TGTGCCAGCAGTGATGCCCGGACTAGCGGGAGGGTTAACACCGGGGAGCTGTTTTTT.

The chain recombines TRBV11-3 with TRBJ2-3, with 10 bases aligning to TRBD1. The trim removed 1 base at V and 6 bases at J, leaving 4 bases unmatched. Germline V gene data show CDR1 as SGHNT and CDR2 as YENEEA. The CDR3 contains 15 residues. Here the CDR3 reads CASSLGTGGSDTQYF. CDR3 nucleotide sequence: TGTGCCAGCAGCTTAGGGACAGGGGGATCGGATACGCAGTATTTT.

The rearrangement links TRBV6-2 or TRBV6-3 to TRBJ1-2; D is uncertain. The CDR3 covers 15 residues. The germline V gene has CDR1 MNHEY and CDR2 SVGEGT. V was cut by 0 bases and J by 8 bases, with 16 bases left in between. The CDR3 sequence is CASSYSRLLHGGYTF. CDR3 nucleotide sequence: TGTGCCAGCAGTTACTCGAGGTTGCTTCACGGCGGCTACACCTTC.

This clone has a handful of counts. The V gene is TRBV5-6, the J gene TRBJ1-1; 8 nucleotides match TRBD1. Germline V gene sequence: CDR1 SGHDT, CDR2 YYEEEE. The CDR3 has 14 amino acids. V was clipped by 3 bases and J by 0 bases; unmatched bases: 1. Here the CDR3 DNA reads TGTGCCAGCAGCTCGGACAGGGTGAACACTGAAGCTTTCTTT. Translation gives CASSSDRVNTEAFF.

This clone was detected many times. The rearrangement links TRBV7-3 to TRBJ1-2; possible D gene TRBD1, 5 bases. CDR1 and CDR2 from the germline V gene are SGHTA and FQGTGA. This CDR3 spans 16 amino acids. V was pared by 5 bases and J by 0 bases, with 16 bases between. Here the CDR3 reads CASSPVGGTANYGYTF. CDR3 DNA: TGTGCCAGCAGCCCGGTGGGGGGAACAGCTAACTATGGCTACACCTTC.

This rearrangement joins TRBV5-8 to TRBJ1-5; D ambiguous. Per the germline V gene, CDR1 is SGHTS and CDR2 is YDEGEE. Deletions cut 1 base from V and 4 bases from J, with 9 bases between. CDR3 length: 14 amino acids. The CDR3 DNA is TGTGCCAGCAGCTTGTTCGGCGGGAATCAGCCCCAGCATTTT. Translating it yields CASSLFGGNQPQHF. Drawing the rest from reference TRBV5-8 and TRBJ1-5, the complete variable domain is EAGVTQSPTHLIKTRGQQATLRCSPISGHTSVYWYQQALGLGLQFLLWYDEGEERNRGNFPPRFSGRQFPNYSSELNVNALELEDSALYLCASSLFGGNQPQHFGDGTRLSIL.

V usage is TRBV27 and J usage is TRBJ2-1; 14 positions match TRBD2. Germline V gene sequence: CDR1 MNHEY, CDR2 SMNVEV (reference sequence). With 1 base clipped from V and 9 bases from J, the junction kept 17 bases outside the gene matches. The CDR3 contains 20 residues. The CDR3 region has the DNA TGTGCCAGCAGTTTATTTGCCAGGGGGTTGGGGACTAGCGGGAGCGGTGAGCAGTTCTTC. This translates into CASSLFARGLGTSGSGEQFF.

This chain links TRBV5-4 with TRBJ2-6, with D tentatively TRBD2 (7 bases). The CDR3 loop spans 15 amino acids. Trimming shortened V by 7 bases and J by 2 bases, and 13 bases separated the two germline ends. The germline V gene has CDR1 SGHNT and CDR2 YYREEE (reference sequence). CDR3 nucleotide sequence: TGTGCCAGCTGGGGGGGCGGGCCTGGGGCCAACGTCCTGACTTTC. This gives the protein CASWGGGPGANVLTF.

The chain uses TRBV30 and TRBJ1-3; D unclear. V lost 2 bases to trimming and J lost 11 bases, with 10 bases between them. This CDR3 is built from 11 residues. The germline V gene encodes CDR1 GTSNPN and CDR2 SVGIG (reference sequence). In nucleotides, the CDR3 is TGTGCCTGGAGTACGGGGAGCGCCATATATTTT. Protein sequence: CAWSTGSAIYF.

This rearrangement joins TRBV10-2 to TRBJ1-5; a weak D match, TRBD1 (6 bases). The V gene's germline CDR1 is WSHSY and CDR2 SAAADI. The CDR3 totals 13 residues. Deletions cut 4 bases from V and 7 bases from J, with 11 bases between. The CDR3 sequence is CASSVRGTQPQHF. The CDR3 DNA follows: TGCGCCAGCAGTGTTAGGGGGACGCAGCCCCAGCATTTT.

This sequence joins TRBV7-8 and TRBJ1-2; no clear D gene. CDR1 SGHVS and CDR2 FQNEAQ come from the germline V gene. V lost 1 base and J lost 4, with 19 bases in between. The CDR3 runs 17 residues. In nucleotides, the CDR3 is TGTGCCAGCAGCTTAGGGCCTGGGAGAAAGAAAATCTATGGCTACACCTTC. The encoded protein is CASSLGPGRKKIYGYTF.

The chain employs TRBV6-2 or TRBV6-3 and TRBJ2-7, with a tentative D call TRBD1 (6 bases). The germline CDR1 and CDR2 sequences are MNHEY and SVGEGT. V shed 5 bases and J shed 5 bases, with 7 bases lying between them. The CDR3 has 11 amino acids. The CDR3 nucleotides read TGTGCCAGCAGTCACAGGGACGAGCAGTACTTC. Its translation is CASSHRDEQYF.

There are many counts of this clone. This chain links TRBV18 with TRBJ1-1; 7 bases line up with TRBD1. The CDR3 has 15 residues. Germline CDR1 and CDR2: KGHSH and LQKENI. V lost 6 bases and J lost 1; bases outside the gene matches: 8. CDR3 residues: CASSHRQGANTEAFF. CDR3 DNA sequence: TGTGCCAGCTCGCACAGACAGGGCGCGAACACTGAAGCTTTCTTT.

The CDR3 protein is CASSLGTGAPRTGELFF. The CDR3 nucleotides are TGTGCCAGCAGCTTAGGGACAGGAGCCCCCCGCACCGGGGAGCTGTTTTTT. The chain recombines TRBV5-4 with TRBJ2-2; 8 bases are shared with TRBD1. J gave up 4 bases and V 2 bases, and 10 bases lay outside the gene matches. Per germline, CDR1 SGHNT and CDR2 YYREEE (reference sequence). The CDR3 runs 17 residues.

The CDR3 region has the DNA TGTGCCAGCAGCCCCGGGAGGGCACCCCTCCACTTT. Amino acids: CASSPGRAPLHF. V gene TRBV11-1 combines with J gene TRBJ1-6, with no clear D. Trimming shortened V by 5 bases and J by 11 bases, and 10 bases separated the two germline ends. This CDR3 is 12 amino acids long. The germline gives CDR1 SGHAT, CDR2 FQDESV (reference sequence).

This chain connects TRBV5-4 to TRBJ1-1; D is undetermined. There are 15 residues in the CDR3. In germline, CDR1 is SGHNT, CDR2 YYREEE (reference sequence). Trimming stripped 1 base from V and 0 bases from J, with 10 bases between. The CDR3, as DNA: TGTGCCAGCAGCTTGAGCTTCGGGTTGAACACTGAAGCTTTCTTT. Protein: CASSLSFGLNTEAFF.

V usage is TRBV5-6 and J usage is TRBJ1-2, with D possibly being TRBD1 (5 bases). Trimming removed 3 bases from V and 7 bases from J, with 22 bases in between. The CDR3 length is 16 residues. Germline loops: CDR1 SGHDT, CDR2 YYEEEE. CDR3 protein: CASSSTPGQRLSGYTF. CDR3 nucleotides: TGTGCCAGCAGCTCCACCCCCGGACAAAGGTTGAGTGGCTACACCTTC.

V gene TRBV30 combines with J gene TRBJ2-1; tentatively, D is TRBD1 (5 bases). Trimming stripped 0 bases from V and 8 bases from J, with 8 bases between. Looked up from germline, CDR1 is GTSNPN and CDR2 is SVGIG (reference sequence). The CDR3 is 12 amino acids. The CDR3 loop reads CAWSVKGYEQFF. The DNA of the CDR3 is TGTGCCTGGAGTGTGAAGGGGTATGAGCAGTTCTTC.

The CDR3, as DNA: TGTGCCAGCAGCAAAGGGGACAGGGGGCACGAGCAGTACTTC. This translates into CASSKGDRGHEQYF. The chain is built from TRBV7-8 and TRBJ2-7, with 12 bases identical to TRBD1. This CDR3 has 14 amino acids. Looked up from germline, CDR1 is SGHVS and CDR2 is FQNEAQ. V was clipped by 5 bases and J by 5 bases; unmatched bases: 4.

This clone occurred once. This rearrangement joins TRBV7-9 to TRBJ1-2; 8 bases match TRBD1. The CDR3 spans 13 residues. The V and J ends lost 5 bases and 5 bases, in that order; junction bases with no gene match: 4. CDR1 is SEHNR, CDR2 FQNEAQ, per germline (reference sequence). CDR3 bases: TGTGCCAGCAGCCCGGGGGACAGGTATGGCTACACCTTC. It is translated as CASSPGDRYGYTF.

CDR3 loop: CASSSGTVGTDTQYF. As DNA, the CDR3 is TGTGCCAGCAGTTCCGGGACTGTCGGCACAGATACGCAGTATTTT. The genes are TRBV27 and TRBJ2-3; maybe TRBD2 (6 bases). Trimming removed 4 bases at V and 1 base at J, with 12 bases between. Per germline, CDR1 MNHEY and CDR2 SMNVEV (reference sequence). The CDR3 extends over 15 amino acids.

The J gene is TRBJ1-3, the V gene TRBV10-3, with 7 nucleotides matching TRBD1. J was trimmed by 4 bases and V by 5 bases; bases with no gene match: 11. Germline V gene sequence: CDR1 ENHRY, CDR2 SYGVKD. The CDR3 spans 16 residues. The CDR3 reads CAISLKGALAGNTIYF. CDR3 sequence (DNA): TGTGCCATCAGTTTGAAGGGGGCGCTGGCAGGAAACACCATATATTTT.

This sequence joins TRBV30 and TRBJ1-5; no definite D call. V dropped 0 bases and J dropped 0 bases, with 3 bases sitting between them. Germline V gene lookup returns CDR1 GTSNPN and CDR2 SVGIG (reference sequence). The CDR3 runs 13 residues. The CDR3 region is CAWSVYSNQPQHF. As DNA, the CDR3 is TGTGCCTGGAGTGTATATAGCAATCAGCCCCAGCATTTT.

This sequence joins TRBV6-1 and TRBJ2-1; 13 bases are a match to TRBD2. The CDR3 is 16 residues long. V shed 1 base and J 6 bases; nucleotides not matched to a gene: 3. CDR1 and CDR2 (germline): MNHNS, SASEGT. CDR3 region: CASSEGLAGGSNEQFF. In DNA form, the CDR3 reads TGTGCCAGCAGTGAAGGACTAGCGGGAGGCTCCAATGAGCAGTTCTTC.

The V call is TRBV5-1, the J call TRBJ1-2, with TRBD1 identical over 7 bases. Germline loops: CDR1 SGHRS, CDR2 YFSETQ. V was pared by 4 bases and J by 4 bases, with 4 bases of the junction left unmatched. There are 13 residues in the CDR3. The CDR3 is CASSGGQIYGYTF. The CDR3 DNA reads as TGCGCCAGCAGCGGGGGACAGATCTATGGCTACACCTTC.